Presented here are 19 T cell receptor beta chains from one specimen sequenced in a study of T cell responses to AZD1222 COVID-19 vaccine. This table comes from immunoSEQ multiplex PCR, and its TCRdb copy is limited to in-frame clones, with some not included. The table shows 95,000 to 100,000 clones, with roughly 90% occurring only once. The sample in question was peripheral blood, obtained on day 0 of AZD1222 vaccination. The source is an adult in good health.

This clone was seen a single time. J is TRBJ2-3 and V is TRBV10-1, with D possibly being TRBD1 (6 bases). The CDR3 sequence is 15 residues long. Trimming pared 0 bases from V and 4 bases from J, leaving 11 bases between. CDR1 and CDR2 (germline): WNHNN, SYGVQD (reference sequence). The CDR3 DNA is TGCGCCAGCAGTGAGTCTCAGGGGCCCGCAGATACGCAGTATTTT. Translating it yields CASSESQGPADTQYF.

As to this clone: An end of the junction does not agree with germline; a read error may underlie this. The rearrangement joins TRBV30 to TRBJ1-4; TRBD1 matches 8 bases. This CDR3 spans 12 amino acids. CDR1 and CDR2 from the germline V gene are GTSNPN and SVGIG (reference sequence). The CDR3 sequence: CAWTGSNEKLFF. CDR3 DNA sequence: TGTGCTTGGACAGGGAGTAATGAAAAACTGTTTTTT.

This chain joins TRBV2 and TRBJ1-3; 7 bases are a match to TRBD1. The CDR3 is made up of 14 amino acids. The trim removed 6 bases at V and 0 bases at J, leaving 2 bases unmatched. The germline V gene has CDR1 SNHLY and CDR2 FYNNEI. This CDR3 reads CASRTGNSGNTIYF. For the CDR3, the DNA is TGTGCCAGCAGGACAGGGAACTCTGGAAACACCATATATTTT.

The V call is TRBV11-2, the J call TRBJ1-1; no reliable D call. Trimming took 0 bases from V and 4 from J, leaving 9 bases between them. The germline V gene encodes CDR1 SGHAT and CDR2 FQNNGV. The CDR3 sequence is 14 residues long. In DNA, the CDR3 is TGTGCCAGCAGCTTAGAGGGCGGCATCACTGAAGCTTTCTTT. Its protein is CASSLEGGITEAFF.

This clone was detected only a few times. CDR3 sequence reads: CASNRDLGYQPQHF. In nucleotides, the CDR3 is TGTGCCAGTAACCGGGACTTAGGTTATCAGCCCCAGCATTTT. The chain employs TRBV19 and TRBJ1-5, with D perhaps TRBD1 (5 bases). V lost 7 bases and J 5 bases, leaving 15 bases between the germline ends. This CDR3 region has 14 residues. Germline values: CDR1 LNHDA, CDR2 SQIVND (reference sequence). The whole variable domain, remainder taken from reference TRBV19 and TRBJ1-5, is DGGITQSPKYLFRKEGQNVTLSCEQNLNHDAMYWYRQDPGQGLRLIYYSQIVNDFQKGDIAEGYSVSREKKESFPLTVTSAQKNPTAFYLCASNRDLGYQPQHFGDGTRLSIL.

The rearrangement links TRBV5-5 to TRBJ2-1, with a weak D call TRBD2 (6 bases). CDR1 and CDR2 from the germline V gene are SGHKS and YYEKEE (reference sequence). The length of the CDR3 is 13 residues. Deletions cut 2 bases from V and 7 bases from J, with 10 bases between. In DNA form, the CDR3 reads TGTGCCAGCAGCTTCTGGGAGGCTAATGAGCAGTTCTTC. It yields the protein CASSFWEANEQFF.

This clone was counted a single time. The chain links TRBV5-1 to TRBJ1-2; no firm D call. Trimming pared 5 bases from V and 3 bases from J, leaving 11 bases between. The CDR3 sequence is 13 residues long. Germline CDR1 SGHRS, CDR2 YFSETQ. Here the CDR3 reads CASSIEADYGYTF. CDR3 in DNA: TGCGCCAGCAGTATAGAGGCAGACTATGGCTACACCTTC. Full variable domain (outside the CDR3, taken from reference TRBV5-1 and TRBJ1-2): KAGVTQTPRYLIKTRGQQVTLSCSPISGHRSVSWYQQTPGQGLQFLFEYFSETQRNKGNFPGRFSGRQFSNSRSEMNVSTLELGDSALYLCASSIEADYGYTFGSGTRLTVV.

The chain combines TRBV5-1 with TRBJ2-7; no clear D gene. CDR1 is SGHRS, CDR2 YFSETQ, per germline. This CDR3 region has 14 residues. Trimming shortened V by 4 bases and J by 7 bases, and 18 bases separated the two germline ends. The DNA of the CDR3 is TGCGCCAGCAGCGCCCAGACCTCCTCGTCTGAGCAGTACTTC. Translated, it gives CASSAQTSSSEQYF.

The chain employs TRBV7-9 and TRBJ2-1; the match to TRBD2 covers 13 bases. Germline V CDR1 and CDR2: SEHNR, FQNEAQ (reference sequence). With V trimmed by 5 bases and J by 11 bases, 9 bases remained unmatched. CDR3 length: 15 residues. The CDR3 DNA reads as TGTGCCAGCAGCCAAATGGGACTAGCGGGAACCCAGCAGTTCTTC. Encoded protein: CASSQMGLAGTQQFF.

The V and J genes are TRBV19 and TRBJ2-1; D not resolved. The CDR3 is 12 amino acids. V lost 4 bases and J lost 4, with 5 bases in between. The germline CDR1 and CDR2 sequences are LNHDA and SQIVND (reference sequence). The CDR3 DNA reads TGTGCCAGTAGTAAACAATACAATGAGCAGTTCTTC. As protein: CASSKQYNEQFF.

The rearrangement joins TRBV4-1 to TRBJ2-3; D not certain. CDR3 length equals 14 residues. V shed 0 bases and J shed 6 bases, with 10 bases lying between them. CDR1 and CDR2 from the germline V gene are MGHRA and YSYEKL. CDR3 region: CASSQDRVVDTQYF. CDR3 nucleotide sequence: TGCGCCAGCAGCCAAGATCGGGTGGTGGATACGCAGTATTTT.

The chain couples TRBV15 to TRBJ2-2, with TRBD2 identical over 7 bases. This CDR3 comprises 15 residues. J lost 4 bases, V lost 2 bases, and 4 bases had no gene match. Germline CDR1 reads LNHNV; CDR2 reads YYDKDF (reference sequence). This CDR3 is CATSRLGGSTGELFF. CDR3 bases: TGTGCCACCAGCAGACTGGGCGGGAGCACCGGGGAGCTGTTTTTT.

This rearrangement joins TRBV7-2 to TRBJ2-1; 10 positions agree with TRBD1. Per germline, CDR1 SGHTA and CDR2 FQGNSA. Trimming removed 5 bases from V and 1 base from J; junction bases left unmatched: 2. The CDR3 is 15 residues long. The CDR3 nucleotides read TGTGCCAGCAGCAAGGACAGGGGGTCCTACAATGAGCAGTTCTTC. Encoded protein: CASSKDRGSYNEQFF. The full variable domain, rest sourced from reference TRBV7-2 and TRBJ2-1, is GAGVSQSPSNKVTEKGKDVELRCDPISGHTALYWYRQSLGQGLEFLIYFQGNSAPDKSGLPSDRFSAERTGGSVSTLTIQRTQQEDSAVYLCASSKDRGSYNEQFFGPGTRLTVL.

This sequence joins TRBV30 and TRBJ1-4, with unresolved D. Germline V gene lookup returns CDR1 GTSNPN and CDR2 SVGIG (reference sequence). Trimming shortened V by 0 bases and J by 7 bases, and 6 bases separated the two germline ends. The CDR3 runs to 12 residues. Here the CDR3 DNA reads TGTGCCTGGAGTGTGGGTCGTGAAAAACTGTTTTTT. It is translated as CAWSVGREKLFF.

V usage is TRBV5-1 and J usage is TRBJ1-4, with D perhaps matching TRBD1 (6 bases). This CDR3 has 17 amino acids. Trimming removed 0 bases at V and 5 bases at J, with 17 bases between. Germline V gives CDR1 SGHRS, CDR2 YFSETQ. The CDR3 DNA follows: TGCGCCAGCAGCTTGGGGACAGCGGAACATGGGAATGAAAAACTGTTTTTT. Its protein product is CASSLGTAEHGNEKLFF.

The chain recombines TRBV5-1 with TRBJ2-3; D not certain. The germline gives CDR1 SGHRS, CDR2 YFSETQ. This CDR3 has 12 amino acids. The V end lost 4 bases, the J end lost 1 base, and 4 bases lay between the germline ends. The CDR3 DNA sequence: TGCGCCAGCAGCCCTCGCACAGATACGCAGTATTTT. Protein sequence: CASSPRTDTQYF.

V usage is TRBV6-1 and J usage is TRBJ2-1, with 8 bases aligning to TRBD2. CDR3 length: 17 residues. Losses at the gene ends were 0 bases for V and 7 bases for J; bases not matched to a gene: 11. Germline CDR1 MNHNS, CDR2 SASEGT. The DNA of the CDR3 is TGTGCCAGCAGTGAAGCCCTTGGTAGCGGGGCCCTAAATGAGCAGTTCTTC. It encodes CASSEALGSGALNEQFF.

The chain joins TRBV6-5 to TRBJ1-4; D might be TRBD1 (5 bases). The CDR3 has 15 amino acids. The germline V gene encodes CDR1 MNHEY and CDR2 SVGAGI. Trimming took off 2 bases at V and 5 bases at J, with 12 bases between the two ends. The CDR3 spells CASSYSGAYNEKLFF. The CDR3 nucleotides are TGTGCCAGCAGTTACAGTGGGGCGTACAATGAAAAACTGTTTTTT.

For the CDR3, the DNA is TGTGCCAGCAGCCCGCCTACTAAGGGGATTACCTACGAGCAGTACTTC. Its protein is CASSPPTKGITYEQYF. This chain connects TRBV14 to TRBJ2-7; TRBD1 is a possible D gene (5 bases). Trimming cost V 4 bases and J 2 bases, with 18 bases left between them. The CDR3 is made up of 16 amino acids. From germline, CDR1 is SGHDN and CDR2 FVKESK.